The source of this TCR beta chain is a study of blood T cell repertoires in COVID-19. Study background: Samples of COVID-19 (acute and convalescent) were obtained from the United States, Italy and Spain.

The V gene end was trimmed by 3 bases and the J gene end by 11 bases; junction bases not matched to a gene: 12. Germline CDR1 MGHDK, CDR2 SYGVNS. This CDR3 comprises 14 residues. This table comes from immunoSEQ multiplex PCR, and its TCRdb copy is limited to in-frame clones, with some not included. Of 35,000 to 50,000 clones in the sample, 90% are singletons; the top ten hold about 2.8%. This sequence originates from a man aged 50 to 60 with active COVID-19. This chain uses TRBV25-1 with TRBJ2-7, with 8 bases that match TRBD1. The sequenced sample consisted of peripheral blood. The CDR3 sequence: CASSEGTGVISEYF. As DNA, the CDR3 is TGTGCCAGCAGTGAGGGGACAGGCGTGATCTCAGAGTACTTC.